This entry lists 12 T cell receptor beta chains sequenced from one sample in a study of blood T cell repertoires in COVID-19. The repertoire was sequenced with immunoSEQ multiplex PCR; TCRdb's copy has only in-frame clones and lacks some. Of over 200,000 clones listed, over 80% are singletons. What was sequenced was PBMCs or T cells enriched from blood (not recorded which). These receptors were collected from a woman in her 40s who had recovered from COVID-19.

The chain recombines TRBV28 with TRBJ1-5; D perhaps matches TRBD1 (5 bases). The CDR3 runs 14 residues. The germline V gene has CDR1 MDHEN and CDR2 SYDVKM. V dropped 2 bases and J dropped 5 bases, with 10 bases sitting between them. This CDR3 is CASSLGRGYQPQHF. DNA of the CDR3: TGTGCCAGCAGTTTAGGTAGGGGATATCAGCCCCAGCATTTT. Full variable domain (remainder filled in from reference TRBV28 and TRBJ1-5): DVKVTQSSRYLVKRTGEKVFLECVQDMDHENMFWYRQDPGLGLRLIYFSYDVKMKEKGDIPEGYSVSREKKERFSLILESASTNQTSMYLCASSLGRGYQPQHFGDGTRLSIL.

This clone has a handful of counts. This rearrangement joins TRBV25-1 to TRBJ1-6; 8 nucleotides agree with TRBD1. The V gene's germline CDR1 is MGHDK and CDR2 SYGVNS. This CDR3 has 14 residues. V lost 4 bases to trimming and J lost 9 bases; unmatched junction nucleotides: 5. CDR3 protein: CASSGQGWSSPLHF. The DNA for the CDR3 is TGTGCCAGCAGTGGACAGGGGTGGTCTTCACCCCTCCACTTT.

The chain recombines TRBV4-1 with TRBJ2-1; no definite D call. Germline V CDR1 and CDR2: MGHRA, YSYEKL. Between the trimmed V and J ends, which lost 1 base and 4 bases, there was a span of 8 bases. CDR3 length: 14 residues. The CDR3 bases are TGCGCCAGCAGCCAAGTATCAGAATACAATGAGCAGTTCTTC. This sequence encodes CASSQVSEYNEQFF.

The CDR3 region has the DNA TGCAGCGTTACCTCCAAGACGGGTGAAAAACTGTTTTTT. It translates to CSVTSKTGEKLFF. This chain connects TRBV29-1 to TRBJ1-4; D gene uncertain. The ends were cut back, 5 bases at V and 7 bases at J, with 14 bases in the middle. Germline-derived CDR1 and CDR2 are SQVTM and ANQGSEA. This CDR3 is 13 amino acids long.

The chain carries TRBV6-5 and TRBJ2-7; TRBD2 is a possible D gene (5 bases). Per the germline V gene, CDR1 is MNHEY and CDR2 is SVGAGI. V was shortened by 7 bases and J by 3 bases, with 16 bases between the two germline ends. The CDR3 runs to 14 residues. DNA for the CDR3: TGTGCCAGCATCCAGCGGTATTTTAGCTACGAGCAGTACTTC. It translates to CASIQRYFSYEQYF.

The chain links TRBV20-1 to TRBJ1-1; D is unresolved. This CDR3 has 8 residues. Trimming took 8 bases from V and 7 from J, leaving 5 bases between them. The germline V gene encodes CDR1 DFQATT and CDR2 SNEGSKA (reference sequence). CDR3 in amino acids: CSTFEAFF. In DNA form, the CDR3 reads TGCAGTACTTTTGAAGCTTTCTTT.

V and J are TRBV29-1 and TRBJ1-2, with D perhaps TRBD1 (5 bases). The CDR3 has 12 residues. Trimming took 3 bases from V and 5 from J, leaving 10 bases between them. Germline CDR1 SQVTM, CDR2 ANQGSEA. The chain's CDR3 is CSVDKDTYGYTF. The CDR3 region has the DNA TGCAGCGTTGACAAGGACACTTATGGCTACACCTTC.

In regard to this clone: Compared with germline, one end of the junction differs, possibly owing to a read error. The J gene is TRBJ2-2, the V gene TRBV4-3; D not certain. The V gene's germline CDR1 is LGHNA and CDR2 YSLEER. The CDR3 extends over 15 amino acids. CDR3 in amino acids: CASSQDPSEIVELFF. Here the CDR3 DNA reads TGCGCCAGTAGCCAAGATCCTAGTGAGATAGTTGAGCTGTTTTTT.

CDR3 region: CAWGWTGTGEKLFF. DNA of the CDR3: TGTGCCTGGGGTTGGACAGGGACAGGAGAAAAACTGTTTTTT. The gene calls are TRBV30 and TRBJ1-4; 8 nucleotides agree with TRBD1. From germline, CDR1 is GTSNPN and CDR2 SVGIG (reference sequence). The length of the CDR3 is 14 residues. V was clipped by 5 bases and J by 8 bases; unmatched bases: 10. Based on the CDR3 plus reference TRBV30 and TRBJ1-4, the full variable domain is SQTIHQWPATLVQPVGSPLSLECTVEGTSNPNLYWYRQAAGRGLQLLFYSVGIGQISSEVPQNLSASRPQDRQFILSSKKLLLSDSGFYLCAWGWTGTGEKLFFGSGTQLSVL.

The chain carries TRBV3-1 (or the pseudogene TRBV3-2) and TRBJ2-5, with 8 bases fitting TRBD2. This CDR3 is built from 14 residues. Per the germline V gene, CDR1 is LGHDT and CDR2 is YNNKEL (reference sequence). V gave up 7 bases and J gave up 8 bases; unmatched junction bases: 12. CDR3 sequence: CASTDSGTSVTQYF. For the CDR3, the DNA is TGTGCCAGCACCGATTCCGGGACTAGTGTAACCCAGTACTTC.

The V and J genes are TRBV5-5 and TRBJ2-3; D might be TRBD1 (6 bases). Trimming removed 0 bases from V and 5 bases from J, with 16 bases in between. CDR1 and CDR2 from the germline V gene are SGHKS and YYEKEE (reference sequence). The CDR3 has 16 residues. This chain's CDR3 is CASSLDPGDIIDTQYF. The CDR3 bases are TGTGCCAGCAGCTTGGATCCAGGGGACATAATAGATACGCAGTATTTT. Variable domain in full (rest from reference TRBV5-5 and TRBJ2-3): DAGVTQSPTHLIKTRGQQVTLRCSPISGHKSVSWYQQVLGQGPQFIFQYYEKEERGRGNFPDRFSARQFPNYSSELNVNALLLGDSALYLCASSLDPGDIIDTQYFGPGTRLTVL.

The chain carries TRBV27 and TRBJ2-3; weak D call: TRBD2 (5 bases). The CDR3 length is 14 residues. CDR1 MNHEY and CDR2 SMNVEV come from the germline V gene (reference sequence). V was shortened by 5 bases and J by 3 bases, with 12 bases between the two germline ends. The CDR3 coding sequence is TGTGCCAGCAGTCCCTGGGCGGGTACAGATACGCAGTATTTT. It is translated as CASSPWAGTDTQYF.